Listed below are T cell receptor beta chains from one sample, sequenced in a study of blood T cell repertoires in COVID-19. Sequencing used immunoSEQ multiplex PCR; TCRdb keeps in-frame clones, though not all of them. Here the sample spans around 250,000 clones, 91% being singletons. The specimen sequenced was PBMCs or T cells enriched from blood (not recorded which). These receptor sequences come from a human donor in a cohort exposed to, infected with or recovered from COVID-19 (not recorded which). The donor label of this sample is uncertain. The CDR3 runs from the conserved cysteine through the conserved F or W. A D gene is named only where the DNA matches it firmly. Size tells how often a clone was seen (once, few, many) or the class of an expanded clone, and some rows leave it out.

V: TRBV7-2
D: TRBD1
size: .
J: TRBJ2-3
DNA: TGTGCCAGCGGCCCCTCCCCGGGACAGGGGACAGATACGCAGTATTTT
CDR3: CASGPSPGQGTDTQYF

V: TRBV3-1/TRBV3-2
D: TRBD2
size: few
J: TRBJ2-3
DNA: TGTGCCAGCGCCAGGGCCCGGGGGGACCTAAGGGCAGATACGCAGTATTTT
CDR3: CASARARGDLRADTQYF

V: TRBV7-9
D: TRBD1
size: .
J: TRBJ2-7
DNA: TGTGCCAGCAGCCCGAAGGGGACAGGGTTCCACGAGCAGTACTTC
CDR3: CASSPKGTGFHEQYF

V: TRBV18
D: TRBD1
size: .
J: TRBJ1-2
DNA: TGTGCCAGCTCACCTGGGACAGACAATTTGTATGGCTACACCTTC
CDR3: CASSPGTDNLYGYTF

V: TRBV5-5
D: .
size: .
J: TRBJ1-4
DNA: TGTGCCAGCAGCTTGGACAGGAGAAATGAAAAACTGTTTTTT
CDR3: CASSLDRRNEKLFF

V: TRBV19
D: .
size: .
J: TRBJ1-1
DNA: TGTGCCAGTAGAGACTCAGGGTCTGGCGGAACTGAAGCTTTCTTT
CDR3: CASRDSGSGGTEAFF

V: TRBV27
D: .
size: .
J: TRBJ1-1
DNA: TGTGCCAGCAGTTTAATAGGCGGTGAAGCTTTCTTT
CDR3: CASSLIGGEAFF

V: TRBV12-3/TRBV12-4
D: .
size: .
J: TRBJ1-2
DNA: TGTGCCAGCAGTTTACAGGTCTCTGGCTACACCTTC
CDR3: CASSLQVSGYTF

V: TRBV20-1
D: .
size: .
J: TRBJ2-7
DNA: TGCAGTGCTAGTTCTGGGCACGAGCAGTACTTC
CDR3: CSASSGHEQYF

V: TRBV11-2
D: .
size: .
J: TRBJ1-4
DNA: TGTGCCAGCAGCTTAGAGCCGTCATGGGGCGAGAGGGAAAAACTGTTTTTT
CDR3: CASSLEPSWGEREKLFF

V: TRBV10-1
D: .
size: .
J: TRBJ1-4
DNA: TGCGCCAGCAGTGAGTCCTCAGGGCCCGGTGAAAAACTGTTTTTT
CDR3: CASSESSGPGEKLFF

V: TRBV24-1
D: .
size: .
J: TRBJ1-2
DNA: TGTGCCACCAGTGATCAGAGGGCGTTAAACGGCTACACCTTC
CDR3: CATSDQRALNGYTF

V: TRBV15
D: TRBD1
size: .
J: TRBJ1-2
DNA: TGTGCCACCAGTCCGACAGGGGGCGCGGGCATTACCTTTTACACCTTC
CDR3: CATSPTGGAGITFYTF

V: TRBV29-1
D: TRBD1
size: few
J: TRBJ1-5
DNA: TGCAGCGTGAGGTCCCGGGACAGGGAGACGGGTCAGCCCCAGCATTTT
CDR3: CSVRSRDRETGQPQHF

V: TRBV7-2
D: TRBD1
size: .
J: TRBJ1-1
DNA: TGTGCCAGCAGCTTAAACAGGGGGGACACTGAAGCTTTCTTT
CDR3: CASSLNRGDTEAFF

V: TRBV13
D: .
size: .
J: TRBJ1-6
DNA: TGTGCCAGCAGCTCGAGGGCGGTTTCACCCCTCCACTTT
CDR3: CASSSRAVSPLHF

V: TRBV6-5
D: TRBD1
size: .
J: TRBJ2-5
DNA: TGTGCCAGCAGTTACTCACAGGGGCCAGGGGAGACCCAGTACTTC
CDR3: CASSYSQGPGETQYF

V: TRBV7-2
D: .
size: few
J: TRBJ2-7
DNA: TGTGCCAGCAGCTTACCTACCTACGAGCAGTACTTC
CDR3: CASSLPTYEQYF

V: TRBV5-1
D: TRBD1
size: .
J: TRBJ1-5
DNA: TGCGCCAGCAGCTCCGGACAGGGAAATCAGCCCCAGCATTTT
CDR3: CASSSGQGNQPQHF

V: TRBV6-6
D: .
size: .
J: TRBJ2-7
DNA: TGTGCCAGCAGTTACTCGAGAGGAGGGTACGAGCAGTACTTC
CDR3: CASSYSRGGYEQYF

V: TRBV14
D: TRBD1
size: .
J: TRBJ2-7
DNA: TGTGCCAGCAGCCAAGTTAATCCGGGACAGAGCTCCTACGAGCAGTACTTC
CDR3: CASSQVNPGQSSYEQYF

V: TRBV5-1
D: TRBD2
size: .
J: TRBJ2-1
DNA: TGCGCCACCAGCAGTCTAGCGGACAATGAGCAGTTCTTC
CDR3: CATSSLADNEQFF

V: TRBV5-1
D: .
size: .
J: TRBJ2-7
DNA: TGCGCCAGCAGCTTGGGGGGGCCCTACGAGCAGTACTTC
CDR3: CASSLGGPYEQYF

V: TRBV18
D: TRBD1
size: .
J: TRBJ2-2
DNA: TGTGCCAGCTCACCAGGGGGACAGGGCGTCGGGGAGCTGTTTTTT
CDR3: CASSPGGQGVGELFF

V: TRBV12-3/TRBV12-4
D: .
size: .
J: TRBJ2-3
DNA: TGTGCCAGCAGTCGTCAGTTAGATACGCAGTATTTT
CDR3: CASSRQLDTQYF

V: TRBV4-2
D: TRBD1
size: .
J: TRBJ1-4
DNA: TGTGCCAGCAGCCACCAACCCCTACAGGGGCCCGGGGAAAAACTGTTTTTT
CDR3: CASSHQPLQGPGEKLFF

V: TRBV5-8
D: TRBD2
size: once
J: TRBJ2-7
DNA: TGTGCCAGCAGCTTGATCCCGGGACTAGCGGGGGGCCGGGGGCAGTACTTC
CDR3: CASSLIPGLAGGRGQYF

V: TRBV12-3/TRBV12-4
D: .
size: .
J: TRBJ2-7
DNA: TGTGCCAGCAGTTTAGGAGCTCACTACGAGCAGTACTTC
CDR3: CASSLGAHYEQYF

V: TRBV7-9
D: TRBD2
size: .
J: TRBJ2-3
DNA: TGTGCCAGCAGCCCGAGACTAGCGGGGGTAGGGAAGACGCAGTATTTT
CDR3: CASSPRLAGVGKTQYF

V: TRBV5-4
D: .
size: .
J: TRBJ1-1
DNA: TGTGCCAGCAGCTTTAGTAGCATGAACACTGAAGCTTTCTTT
CDR3: CASSFSSMNTEAFF

V: TRBV9
D: TRBD1
size: .
J: TRBJ1-2
DNA: TGTGCCAGCAGCCCCGGACAGGGCGACTATGGCTACACCTTC
CDR3: CASSPGQGDYGYTF

V: TRBV20-1
D: TRBD2
size: .
J: TRBJ2-1
DNA: TGCAGTGCTAGTTGGCGGGGGTCCTACAATGAGCAGTTCTTC
CDR3: CSASWRGSYNEQFF

V: TRBV18
D: TRBD1
size: .
J: TRBJ1-3
DNA: TGTGCCAGCTCACCGGGGGACAGTAGGATCTCTGGAAACACCATATATTTT
CDR3: CASSPGDSRISGNTIYF

V: TRBV13
D: TRBD2
size: .
J: TRBJ2-3
DNA: TGTGCCAGCAGCCAAGCGGGGGCCTCTAGCACAGATACGCAGTATTTT
CDR3: CASSQAGASSTDTQYF

V: TRBV7-2
D: .
size: .
J: TRBJ2-7
DNA: TGTGCCAGCAGCTTAGCAACTCCGGAGTACGAGCAGTACTTC
CDR3: CASSLATPEYEQYF

V: TRBV6-2/TRBV6-3
D: TRBD1
size: .
J: TRBJ1-1
DNA: TGTGCCAGCAGTTACGGACAGGCAACCGAAGCTTTCTTT
CDR3: CASSYGQATEAFF

V: TRBV21-1
D: .
size: .
J: TRBJ2-1
DNA: TGTGCCAGCAGCAAAAGTTCCGGGACTAGCGGGGGGCACAATGAGCAGTTCTTC
CDR3: CASSKSSGTSGGHNEQFF

V: TRBV6-6
D: TRBD1
size: .
J: TRBJ1-5
DNA: TGTGCCAGCACGTCAGGGGGATTTTATCAGCCCCAGCATTTT
CDR3: CASTSGGFYQPQHF

V: TRBV7-9
D: .
size: .
J: TRBJ1-1
DNA: TGTGCCAGCAGCCCCACGGGGGGACATGAAGCTTTCTTT
CDR3: CASSPTGGHEAFF

V: TRBV9
D: TRBD1
size: .
J: TRBJ2-2
DNA: TGTGCCAGCAGCGACCCAACGGGACAGGGGAACACCGGGGAGCTGTTTTTT
CDR3: CASSDPTGQGNTGELFF

V: TRBV21-1
D: .
size: once
J: TRBJ2-3
DNA: TGTGCCAGCAGCCAAAGACTAGCGGGGGGGGCAGATACGCAGTATTTT
CDR3: CASSQRLAGGADTQYF

V: TRBV9
D: .
size: few
J: TRBJ1-6
DNA: TGTGCCAGCAGCGTAGATCCGGGAACTTCACCCCTCCACTTT
CDR3: CASSVDPGTSPLHF

V: TRBV12-3/TRBV12-4
D: .
size: .
J: TRBJ1-1
DNA: TGTGCCAGCAGTCTCCGTAGAGGGGAGGGGGCTTTCTTT
CDR3: CASSLRRGEGAFF

V: TRBV9
D: .
size: once
J: TRBJ1-2
DNA: TGTGCCAGCAGCGTAGACCCGGAGTCCGACGGAGGCTACACCTTC
CDR3: CASSVDPESDGGYTF

V: TRBV6-1
D: .
size: .
J: TRBJ2-4
DNA: TGTGCCAGCAGTGAAATCGAGGACGGAGGGAACATTCAGTACTTC
CDR3: CASSEIEDGGNIQYF

V: TRBV19
D: TRBD1
size: .
J: TRBJ2-1
DNA: TGTGCCAGTAGTAAGGACAGGGCGGCCTACAATGAGCAGTTCTTC
CDR3: CASSKDRAAYNEQFF

V: TRBV30
D: TRBD1
size: .
J: TRBJ1-4
DNA: TGTGCCTGGAGGGGGACAGGGGTAAATGAAAAACTGTTTTTT
CDR3: CAWRGTGVNEKLFF